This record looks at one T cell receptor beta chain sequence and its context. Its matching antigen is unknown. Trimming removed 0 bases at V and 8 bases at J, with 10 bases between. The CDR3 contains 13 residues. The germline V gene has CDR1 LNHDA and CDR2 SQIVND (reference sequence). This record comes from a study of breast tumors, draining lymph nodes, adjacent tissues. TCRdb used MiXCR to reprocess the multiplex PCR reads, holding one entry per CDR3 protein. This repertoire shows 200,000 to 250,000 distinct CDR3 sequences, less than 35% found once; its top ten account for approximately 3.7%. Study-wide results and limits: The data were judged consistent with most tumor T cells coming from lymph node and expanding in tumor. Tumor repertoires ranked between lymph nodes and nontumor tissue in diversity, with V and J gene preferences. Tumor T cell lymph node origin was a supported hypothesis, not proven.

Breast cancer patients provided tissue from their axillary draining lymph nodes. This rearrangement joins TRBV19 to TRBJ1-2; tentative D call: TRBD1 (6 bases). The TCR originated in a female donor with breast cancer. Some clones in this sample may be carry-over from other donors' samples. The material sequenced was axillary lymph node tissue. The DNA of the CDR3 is TGTGCCAGTAGTATAGAAGGGGGAGGAGGCTACACCTTC. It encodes CASSIEGGGGYTF.